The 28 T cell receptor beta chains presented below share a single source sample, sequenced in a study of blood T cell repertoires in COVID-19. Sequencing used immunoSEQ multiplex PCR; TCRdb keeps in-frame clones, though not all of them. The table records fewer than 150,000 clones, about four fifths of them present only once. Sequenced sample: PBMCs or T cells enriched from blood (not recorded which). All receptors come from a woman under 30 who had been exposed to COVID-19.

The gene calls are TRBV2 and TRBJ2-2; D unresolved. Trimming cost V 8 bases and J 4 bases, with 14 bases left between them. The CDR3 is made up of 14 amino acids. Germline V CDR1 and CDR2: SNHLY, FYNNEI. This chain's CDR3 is CASVTDPTTGELFF. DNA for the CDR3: TGTGCCAGCGTAACAGATCCTACCACCGGGGAGCTGTTTTTT.

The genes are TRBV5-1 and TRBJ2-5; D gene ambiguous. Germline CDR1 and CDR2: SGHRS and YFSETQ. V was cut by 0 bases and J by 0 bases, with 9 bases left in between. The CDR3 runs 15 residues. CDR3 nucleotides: TGCGCCAGCAGCTTGGTGGGCAACCACCAAGAGACCCAGTACTTC. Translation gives CASSLVGNHQETQYF. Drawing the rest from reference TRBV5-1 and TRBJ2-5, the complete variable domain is KAGVTQTPRYLIKTRGQQVTLSCSPISGHRSVSWYQQTPGQGLQFLFEYFSETQRNKGNFPGRFSGRQFSNSRSEMNVSTLELGDSALYLCASSLVGNHQETQYFGPGTRLLVL.

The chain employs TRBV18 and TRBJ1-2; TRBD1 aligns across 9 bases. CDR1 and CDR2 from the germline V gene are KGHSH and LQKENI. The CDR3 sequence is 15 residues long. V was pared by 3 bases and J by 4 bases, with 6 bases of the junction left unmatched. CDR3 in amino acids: CASSPISTGGYGYTF. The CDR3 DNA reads TGTGCCAGCTCACCCATTTCGACAGGGGGCTATGGCTACACCTTC.

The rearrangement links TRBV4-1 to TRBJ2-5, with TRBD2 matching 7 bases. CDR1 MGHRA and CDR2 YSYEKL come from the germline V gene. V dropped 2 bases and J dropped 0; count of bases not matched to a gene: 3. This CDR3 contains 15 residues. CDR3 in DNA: TGCGCCAGCAGCCAATCCGGACTAGACCAAGAGACCCAGTACTTC. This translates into CASSQSGLDQETQYF.

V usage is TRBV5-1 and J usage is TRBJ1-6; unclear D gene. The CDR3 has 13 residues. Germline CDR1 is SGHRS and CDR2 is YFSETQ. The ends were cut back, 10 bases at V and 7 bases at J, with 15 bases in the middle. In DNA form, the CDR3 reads TGCGCCTCCACCCAATCGGAGAATTCACCCCTCCACTTT. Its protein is CASTQSENSPLHF.

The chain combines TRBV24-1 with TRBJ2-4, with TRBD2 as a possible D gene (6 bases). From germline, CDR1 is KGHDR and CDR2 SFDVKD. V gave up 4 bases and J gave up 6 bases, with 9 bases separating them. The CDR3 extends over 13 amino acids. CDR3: CATSEGGGNIQYF. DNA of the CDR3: TGTGCCACCAGTGAGGGGGGAGGAAACATTCAGTACTTC.

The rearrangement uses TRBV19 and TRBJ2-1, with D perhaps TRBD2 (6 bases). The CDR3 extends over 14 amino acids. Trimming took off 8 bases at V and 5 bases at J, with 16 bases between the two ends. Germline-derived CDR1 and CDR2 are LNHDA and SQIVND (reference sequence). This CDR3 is CASRGGEINNEQFF. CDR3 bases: TGTGCCAGTCGTGGCGGGGAGATAAACAATGAGCAGTTCTTC.

The CDR3 region is CASSQYVAVYGYTF. The CDR3 DNA follows: TGTGCCAGCAGCCAATATGTCGCAGTTTATGGCTACACCTTC. The chain employs TRBV14 and TRBJ1-2, with D hard to call. Trimming left V 2 bases short and J 5 bases short, with 12 bases between. This CDR3 has 14 amino acids. CDR1 and CDR2 from the germline V gene are SGHDN and FVKESK.

DNA of the CDR3: TGCAGCGTTCCTGCTGCCGGACAGTTGTATGGCTACACCTTC. Translating it yields CSVPAAGQLYGYTF. V usage is TRBV29-1 and J usage is TRBJ1-2; perhaps TRBD1 as D (6 bases). Germline V gene sequence: CDR1 SQVTM, CDR2 ANQGSEA. The CDR3 extends over 14 amino acids. V dropped 5 bases and J dropped 5 bases, with 18 bases sitting between them.

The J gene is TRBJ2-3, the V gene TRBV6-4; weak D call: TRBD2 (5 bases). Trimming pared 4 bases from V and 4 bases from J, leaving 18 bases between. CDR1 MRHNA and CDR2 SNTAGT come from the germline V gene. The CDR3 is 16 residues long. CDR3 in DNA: TGTGCCAGCAGTGCGGGCCATGAGGGTGGAGCAGATACGCAGTATTTT. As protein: CASSAGHEGGADTQYF.

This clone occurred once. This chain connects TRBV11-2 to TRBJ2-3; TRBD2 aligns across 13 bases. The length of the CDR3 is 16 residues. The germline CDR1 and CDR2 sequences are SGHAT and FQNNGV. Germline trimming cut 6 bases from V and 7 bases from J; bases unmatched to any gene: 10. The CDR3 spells CASRHIRTSGSNTQYF. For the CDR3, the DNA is TGTGCCAGCAGACACATCCGGACTAGCGGGAGTAATACGCAGTATTTT.

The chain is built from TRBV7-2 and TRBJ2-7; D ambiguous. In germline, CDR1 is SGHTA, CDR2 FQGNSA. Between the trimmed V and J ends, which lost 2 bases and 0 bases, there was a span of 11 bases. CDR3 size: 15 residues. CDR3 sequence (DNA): TGTGCCAGCAGCTTAAGCTTGGGCAGCTCCTACGAGCAGTACTTC. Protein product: CASSLSLGSSYEQYF.

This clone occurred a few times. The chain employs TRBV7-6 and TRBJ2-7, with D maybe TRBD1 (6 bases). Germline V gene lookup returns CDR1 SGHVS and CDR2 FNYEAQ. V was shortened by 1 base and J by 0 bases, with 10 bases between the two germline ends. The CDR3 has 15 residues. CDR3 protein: CASSLDTGPSYEQYF. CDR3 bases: TGTGCCAGCAGCTTAGATACAGGGCCCTCCTACGAGCAGTACTTC.

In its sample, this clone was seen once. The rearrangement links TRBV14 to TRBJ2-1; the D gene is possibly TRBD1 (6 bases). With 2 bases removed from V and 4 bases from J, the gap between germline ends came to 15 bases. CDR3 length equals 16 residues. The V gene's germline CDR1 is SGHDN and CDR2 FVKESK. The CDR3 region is CASSQPGHSFYNEQFF. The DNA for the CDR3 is TGTGCCAGCAGCCAACCGGGACATTCTTTTTACAATGAGCAGTTCTTC.

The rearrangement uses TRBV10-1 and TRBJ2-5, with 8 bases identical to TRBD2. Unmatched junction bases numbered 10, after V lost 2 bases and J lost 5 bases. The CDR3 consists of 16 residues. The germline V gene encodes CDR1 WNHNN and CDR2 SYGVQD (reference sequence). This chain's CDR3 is CASSETGTRSTETQYF. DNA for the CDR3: TGCGCCAGCAGTGAGACCGGGACTAGATCGACCGAGACCCAGTACTTC.

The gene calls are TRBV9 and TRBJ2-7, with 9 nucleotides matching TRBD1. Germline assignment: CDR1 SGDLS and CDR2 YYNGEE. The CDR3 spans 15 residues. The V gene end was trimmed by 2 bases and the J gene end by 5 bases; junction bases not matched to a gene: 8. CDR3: CASSVPGQGSHEQYF. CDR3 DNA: TGTGCCAGCAGCGTTCCGGGACAGGGTTCTCACGAGCAGTACTTC.

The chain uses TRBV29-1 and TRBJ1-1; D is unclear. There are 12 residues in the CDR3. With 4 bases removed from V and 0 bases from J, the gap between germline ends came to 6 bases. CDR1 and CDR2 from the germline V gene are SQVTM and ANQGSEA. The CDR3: CSVVQLNTEAFF. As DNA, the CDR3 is TGCAGCGTTGTACAGCTGAACACTGAAGCTTTCTTT.

CDR3: CASSQGSGTSTDTQYF. The CDR3 DNA reads TGCGCCAGCAGCCAAGGCTCCGGGACTAGCACAGATACGCAGTATTTT. The chain couples TRBV4-1 to TRBJ2-3; tentative D call: TRBD2 (6 bases). The CDR3 is 16 residues long. Per germline, CDR1 MGHRA and CDR2 YSYEKL. V was trimmed by 1 base and J by 0 bases, leaving 11 bases between them.

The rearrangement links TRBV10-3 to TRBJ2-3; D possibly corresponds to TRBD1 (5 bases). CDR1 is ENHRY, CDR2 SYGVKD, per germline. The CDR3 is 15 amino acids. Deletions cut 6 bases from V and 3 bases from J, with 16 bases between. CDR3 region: CAISPQGKVTDTQYF. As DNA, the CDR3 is TGTGCCATCAGCCCCCAGGGTAAAGTAACAGATACGCAGTATTTT.

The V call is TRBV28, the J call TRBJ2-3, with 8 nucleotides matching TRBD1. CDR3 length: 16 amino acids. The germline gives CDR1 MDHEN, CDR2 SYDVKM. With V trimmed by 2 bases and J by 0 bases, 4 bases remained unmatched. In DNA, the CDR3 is TGTGCCAGCAGTTTACAGGGGGCGTTGAGCACAGATACGCAGTATTTT. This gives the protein CASSLQGALSTDTQYF.

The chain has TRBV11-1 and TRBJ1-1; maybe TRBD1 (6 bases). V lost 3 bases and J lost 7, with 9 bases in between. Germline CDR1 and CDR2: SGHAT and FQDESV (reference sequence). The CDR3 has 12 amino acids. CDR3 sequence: CASSFRDIEAFF. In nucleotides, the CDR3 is TGTGCCAGCAGCTTCCGGGACATTGAAGCTTTCTTT.

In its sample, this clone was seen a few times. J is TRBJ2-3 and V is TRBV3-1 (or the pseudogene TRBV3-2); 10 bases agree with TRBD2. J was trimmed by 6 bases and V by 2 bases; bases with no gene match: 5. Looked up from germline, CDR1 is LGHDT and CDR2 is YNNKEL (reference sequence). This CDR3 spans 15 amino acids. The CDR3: CASSQSYSGRDTQYF. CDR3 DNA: TGTGCCAGCAGCCAATCGTATAGCGGGAGGGATACGCAGTATTTT.

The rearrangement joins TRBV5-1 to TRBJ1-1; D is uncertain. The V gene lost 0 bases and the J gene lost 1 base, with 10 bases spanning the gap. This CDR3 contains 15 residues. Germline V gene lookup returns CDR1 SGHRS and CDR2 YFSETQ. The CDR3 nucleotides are TGCGCCAGCAGCTTGGCCGGGGTGGGGAACACTGAAGCTTTCTTT. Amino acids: CASSLAGVGNTEAFF.

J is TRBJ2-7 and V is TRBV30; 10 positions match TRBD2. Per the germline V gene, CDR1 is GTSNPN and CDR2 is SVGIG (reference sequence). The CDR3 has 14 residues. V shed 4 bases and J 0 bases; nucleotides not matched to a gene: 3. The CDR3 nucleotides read TGTGCCTGGAATCTAGCGGGGGTCTCCTACGAGCAGTACTTC. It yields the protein CAWNLAGVSYEQYF.

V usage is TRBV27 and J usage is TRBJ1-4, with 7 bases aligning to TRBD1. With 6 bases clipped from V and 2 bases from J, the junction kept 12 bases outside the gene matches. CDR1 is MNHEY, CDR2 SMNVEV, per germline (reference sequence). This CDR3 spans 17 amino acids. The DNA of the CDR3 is TGTGCCAGCAGGCTGACAGGGTGGGGTGTTACTAATGAAAAACTGTTTTTT. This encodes CASRLTGWGVTNEKLFF. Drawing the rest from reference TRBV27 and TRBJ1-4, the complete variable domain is EAQVTQNPRYLITVTGKKLTVTCSQNMNHEYMSWYRQDPGLGLRQIYYSMNVEVTDKGDVPEGYKVSRKEKRNFPLILESPSPNQTSLYFCASRLTGWGVTNEKLFFGSGTQLSVL.

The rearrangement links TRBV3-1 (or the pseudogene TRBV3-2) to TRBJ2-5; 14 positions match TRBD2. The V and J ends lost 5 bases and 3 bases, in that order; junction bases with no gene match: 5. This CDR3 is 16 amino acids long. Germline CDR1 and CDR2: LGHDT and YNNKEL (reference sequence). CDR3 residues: CASSVGLAGAKETQYF. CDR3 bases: TGTGCCAGCAGCGTGGGACTAGCGGGAGCCAAAGAGACCCAGTACTTC.

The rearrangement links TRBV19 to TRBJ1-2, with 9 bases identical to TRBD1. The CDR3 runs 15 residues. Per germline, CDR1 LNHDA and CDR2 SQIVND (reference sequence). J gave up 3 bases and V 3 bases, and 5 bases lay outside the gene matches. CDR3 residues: CASSITGGVHYGYTF. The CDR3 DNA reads TGTGCCAGTAGTATCACAGGGGGCGTTCACTATGGCTACACCTTC.

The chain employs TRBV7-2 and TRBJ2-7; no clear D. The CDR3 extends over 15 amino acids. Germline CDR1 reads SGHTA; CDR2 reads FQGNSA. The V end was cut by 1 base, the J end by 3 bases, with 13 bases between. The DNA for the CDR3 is TGTGCCAGCAGCTTAGGAGACGGATGGAGCTACGAGCAGTACTTC. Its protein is CASSLGDGWSYEQYF.